The entry below describes one T cell receptor beta chain. As yet, its antigen is unknown. The CDR3 sequence is 15 residues long. Germline V gene sequence: CDR1 SGDLS, CDR2 YYNGEE. V lost 0 bases to trimming and J lost 3 bases, with 10 bases between them. The data belong to a study of blood T cells in healthy people across ages. Whole-study results and caveats: Unsorted PBMC material precluded a definitive naive versus antigen-experienced comparison. Compared with aged donors, long-lived donors showed fewer expanded clones, suggesting selection.

Next came a second PCR, run for 7 to 11 cycles, which used a sample-barcoded 5' primer along with a J-beta primer mix. TCRdb re-derived calls from the 5' RACE reads in MiXCR, one entry per CDR3 protein. Among approximately 1.5 million distinct CDR3 sequences listed, approximately 32% were seen once. This sequence originates from a young woman in good health. This chain joins TRBV9 and TRBJ1-5, with D hard to call. The material sequenced was blood. This CDR3 is CASSVGSIANQPQHF. CDR3 nucleotide sequence: TGTGCCAGCAGCGTAGGAAGTATAGCCAATCAGCCCCAGCATTTT.